Each of the 27 T cell receptor beta chains below was sequenced from the same sample in a study of T cells in Graves' hyperthyroidism and ophthalmopathy. Researchers amplified the TCR beta CDR3 regions from RNA transcripts. TCR CDR3 regions were first amplified by RT-PCR with HTBI primers. Each CDR3 protein gets one entry after TCRdb re-called the multiplex PCR reads with MiXCR. The data show 550,000 to 650,000 distinct CDR3 sequences, about 15% seen once. The sequencing input was blood. The receptor set was obtained from a young woman with Graves' hyperthyroidism that later progressed to Graves' ophthalmopathy.

At least ten counts were recorded for this clonotype. The chain's CDR3 is CASTTMSGAGEGEQYF. CDR3 nucleotide sequence: TGTGCCAGCACCACTATGTCAGGAGCGGGAGAGGGAGAGCAGTACTTC. The rearrangement links TRBV6-1 to TRBJ2-7; 8 positions match TRBD2. The CDR3 totals 16 residues. CDR1 MNHNS and CDR2 SASEGT come from the germline V gene. With 7 bases clipped from V and 7 bases from J, the junction kept 18 bases outside the gene matches.

This clonotype was counted only a few times. V is TRBV30 and J is TRBJ2-7; 7 bases are a match to TRBD2. The V gene's germline CDR1 is GTSNPN and CDR2 SVGIG (reference sequence). This CDR3 is built from 13 residues. Trimming cost V 4 bases and J 0 bases; bases outside gene matches: 3. The CDR3 bases are TGTGCCTGGACAACTAGCGACTCCTACGAGCAGTACTTC. Translating gives CAWTTSDSYEQYF.

This clonotype was picked up many times. The J gene is TRBJ1-1, the V gene TRBV30; D perhaps matches TRBD1 (5 bases). Trimming took 2 bases from V and 13 from J, leaving 14 bases between them. The CDR3 consists of 11 residues. CDR1 is GTSNPN, CDR2 SVGIG, per germline (reference sequence). The CDR3 DNA is TGTGCCTGGAGTCCCGGGGGGGTTGGTTTCTTT. Translated: CAWSPGGVGFF. The variable domain in full, with the rest retrieved from reference TRBV30 and TRBJ1-1, is SQTIHQWPATLVQPVGSPLSLECTVEGTSNPNLYWYRQAAGRGLQLLFYSVGIGQISSEVPQNLSASRPQDRQFILSSKKLLLSDSGFYLCAWSPGGVGFFGQGTRLTVV.

This clonotype was seen repeatedly, ten times or more. The V gene is TRBV5-1, the J gene TRBJ2-3, with 10 bases aligning to TRBD2. The trim removed 1 base at V and 5 bases at J, leaving 4 bases unmatched. CDR3 length equals 15 residues. Germline V gene sequence: CDR1 SGHRS, CDR2 YFSETQ. DNA for the CDR3: TGCGCCAGCAGCTTGAGGACTAGCGGAGAAGATACGCAGTATTTT. Its protein product is CASSLRTSGEDTQYF.

This clonotype has only a few counts. The genes are TRBV9 and TRBJ2-3, with D uncertain. V lost 3 bases, J lost 3 bases, and 8 bases lay in between. Germline loops: CDR1 SGDLS, CDR2 YYNGEE. The CDR3 totals 13 residues. The CDR3 here is CASSDYETDTQYF. DNA of the CDR3: TGTGCCAGCAGCGACTATGAGACAGATACGCAGTATTTT.

In its sample, this clonotype was seen a few times. The rearrangement links TRBV6-1 to TRBJ2-7; D is possibly TRBD1 (5 bases). Germline loops: CDR1 MNHNS, CDR2 SASEGT. Trimming removed 5 bases from V and 0 bases from J, with 11 bases in between. This CDR3 comprises 14 residues. In DNA, the CDR3 is TGTGCCAGCAGTCGGCAGGACACCTCCTACGAGCAGTACTTC. This translates into CASSRQDTSYEQYF.

This clonotype showed up many times. The chain uses TRBV3-1 and TRBJ2-5; tentative D call: TRBD1 (5 bases). CDR1 and CDR2 from the germline V gene are LGHDT and YNNKEL (reference sequence). The CDR3 length is 16 residues. Trimming left V 4 bases short and J 1 base short, with 16 bases between. The CDR3: CASSLLGRNAQETQYF. CDR3 in DNA: TGTGCCAGCAGCCTCCTGGGGCGAAACGCCCAAGAGACCCAGTACTTC.

In this sample, this clonotype turned up many times. The chain combines TRBV27 with TRBJ2-3; D not resolved. The CDR3 is 14 residues long. Trimming left V 4 bases short and J 3 bases short, with 11 bases between. Germline assignment: CDR1 MNHEY and CDR2 SMNVEV (reference sequence). The DNA for the CDR3 is TGTGCCAGCAGTTCCCTCCTCAGGACAGATACGCAGTATTTT. As protein: CASSSLLRTDTQYF.

Of note for this clonotype: The junction and the germline gene differ at one end; a read error may be behind it. CDR3 protein: CVSSLHGTDAEAFF. The DNA for the CDR3 is TGTGTCAGCAGCCTACACGGGACAGACGCTGAAGCTTTCTTT. The chain carries TRBV7-9 and TRBJ1-1; the match to TRBD1 covers 7 bases. Germline loops: CDR1 SEHNR, CDR2 FQNEAQ (reference sequence). The CDR3 loop spans 14 amino acids.

A few counts support this clonotype. The chain combines TRBV4-3 with TRBJ1-2, with TRBD1 identical over 7 bases. Germline assignment: CDR1 LGHNA and CDR2 YSLEER. V dropped 0 bases and J dropped 4; count of bases not matched to a gene: 17. The length of the CDR3 is 19 residues. The CDR3 region is CASSQDPDRADGLRYGYTF. The CDR3 DNA sequence: TGCGCCAGCAGCCAAGACCCAGACAGGGCCGACGGATTACGCTATGGCTACACCTTC.

The chain carries TRBV30 and TRBJ2-5; the D gene is possibly TRBD2 (5 bases). CDR3 length: 12 residues. Germline assignment: CDR1 GTSNPN and CDR2 SVGIG (reference sequence). Deletions cut 0 bases from V and 4 bases from J, with 6 bases between. The CDR3 nucleotides read TGTGCCTGGAGTGTAGAGGGAGAGACCCAGTACTTC. Its translation: CAWSVEGETQYF.

This clonotype was counted between two and nine times. The chain has TRBV19 and TRBJ2-7; 10 bases line up with TRBD2. J gave up 1 base and V 5 bases, and 5 bases lay outside the gene matches. The CDR3 has 15 residues. The germline gives CDR1 LNHDA, CDR2 SQIVND (reference sequence). CDR3 sequence (DNA): TGTGCCAGTAGTGCCGGGACTAGCGTTTCCTACGAGCAGTACTTC. Its protein product is CASSAGTSVSYEQYF.

In the case of this clonotype: One end of the junction is discordant with germline, which a read error may explain. J is TRBJ2-1 and V is TRBV11-3; the D gene is possibly TRBD1 (6 bases). The CDR3 loop spans 15 amino acids. Germline values: CDR1 SGHNT, CDR2 YENEEA. The CDR3 DNA is TGTACCAGCAGCTTAGATGGGGACACATACAATGAGCAGTTCTTC. Translated: CTSSLDGDTYNEQFF.

In its sample, this clonotype was seen many times. J is TRBJ2-7 and V is TRBV9, with 7 positions matching TRBD2. J was trimmed by 5 bases and V by 0 bases; bases with no gene match: 5. The CDR3 sequence is 14 residues long. Germline lookup yields CDR1 SGDLS and CDR2 YYNGEE. The CDR3 region has the DNA TGTGCCAGCAGCGTAGGGCGGGAGAACCACGAGCAGTACTTC. It yields the protein CASSVGRENHEQYF.

The chain has TRBV3-1 and TRBJ2-7, with D hard to call. Trimming removed 3 bases from V and 4 bases from J, with 13 bases in between. Germline V gene data show CDR1 as LGHDT and CDR2 as YNNKEL (reference sequence). CDR3 size: 14 residues. The CDR3 coding sequence is TGTGCCAGCAGCCACGGTAGCCTCCCTTACGAGCAGTACTTC. Its translation: CASSHGSLPYEQYF.

The table lists this clonotype with many counts. The chain links TRBV10-2 to TRBJ2-1, with D possibly being TRBD1 or TRBD2 (5 bases each). With 4 bases removed from V and 3 bases from J, the gap between germline ends came to 13 bases. CDR1 is WSHSY and CDR2 is SAAADI in the germline V gene. The CDR3 runs to 15 residues. CDR3: CASSVGVAGYNEQFF. In DNA, the CDR3 is TGCGCCAGCAGTGTGGGGGTAGCAGGCTACAATGAGCAGTTCTTC.

This clonotype was seen more than once but under ten times. This rearrangement joins TRBV20-1 to TRBJ1-4; 8 bases are shared with TRBD1. V was clipped by 0 bases and J by 4 bases; unmatched bases: 13. The CDR3 contains 18 residues. The germline CDR1 and CDR2 sequences are DFQATT and SNEGSKA (reference sequence). CDR3 sequence: CSARDLSGTGDLNEKLFF. In DNA form, the CDR3 reads TGCAGTGCTAGAGACCTCTCCGGGACAGGAGACCTTAATGAAAAACTGTTTTTT.

This clonotype was picked up many times. The J gene is TRBJ2-1, the V gene TRBV11-2, with TRBD2 matching 8 bases. With V trimmed by 2 bases and J by 13 bases, 7 bases remained unmatched. CDR3 length equals 13 residues. Germline lookup yields CDR1 SGHAT and CDR2 FQNNGV. Here the CDR3 reads CASSLQTSGLQFF. The CDR3 DNA reads as TGTGCCAGCAGCTTACAAACTAGCGGCCTCCAGTTCTTC.

In regard to this clonotype: Possible read error: a much larger clone is one base away. V usage is TRBV28 and J usage is TRBJ2-7; possible D gene TRBD2, 5 bases. The V end lost 10 bases, the J end lost 3 bases, and 16 bases lay between the germline ends. CDR3 length: 13 residues. CDR1 MDHEN and CDR2 SYDVKM come from the germline V gene. CDR3 DNA: TGTGCCACCGTACATTATAGCGACTACGAGCAGTACTTC. Its translation is CATVHYSDYEQYF.

This clonotype was detected ten times or more. This chain uses TRBV18 with TRBJ2-7; 9 bases map to TRBD1. This CDR3 comprises 14 residues. Germline CDR1 KGHSH, CDR2 LQKENI. With V trimmed by 8 bases and J by 1 base, 6 bases remained unmatched. CDR3 sequence (DNA): TGTGCCAGCAGCCCCGGGACAGGGTCCTACGAGCAGTACTTC. Its translation: CASSPGTGSYEQYF. The whole variable domain, remainder taken from reference TRBV18 and TRBJ2-7, is NAGVMQNPRHLVRRRGQEARLRCSPMKGHSHVYWYRQLPEEGLKFMVYLQKENIIDESGMPKERFSAEFPKEGPSILRIQQVVRGDSAAYFCASSPGTGSYEQYFGPGTRLTVT.

J is TRBJ2-3 and V is TRBV14; 7 bases are a match to TRBD2. This CDR3 contains 15 residues. CDR1 and CDR2 (germline): SGHDN, FVKESK. V dropped 1 base and J dropped 6; count of bases not matched to a gene: 7. CDR3 residues: CASSQVGGSTDTQYF. Here the CDR3 DNA reads TGTGCCAGCAGCCAAGTCGGCGGGAGTACGGATACGCAGTATTTT.

This clonotype appeared many times. The genes are TRBV28 and TRBJ2-5; D is ambiguous. Germline values: CDR1 MDHEN, CDR2 SYDVKM. The CDR3 is 14 amino acids. V was clipped by 6 bases and J by 1 base, with 12 bases between them. The CDR3 DNA sequence: TGTGCCAGCAGCCGCGGACGGATCCAAGAGACCCAGTACTTC. Translated, it gives CASSRGRIQETQYF.

This clonotype was detected many times. The rearrangement links TRBV27 to TRBJ1-4; 7 nucleotides match TRBD1. The J segment lost 7 bases and the V segment lost 6 bases, leaving 8 bases of the junction unmatched. CDR1 and CDR2 from the germline V gene are MNHEY and SMNVEV (reference sequence). The CDR3 sequence is 14 residues long. The CDR3 nucleotides read TGTGCCAGCAGAAGACAGGGAAGCAGTGAAAAACTGTTTTTT. It encodes CASRRQGSSEKLFF.

This clonotype was counted many times. The chain recombines TRBV27 with TRBJ1-3, with D uncertain. The CDR3 contains 13 residues. Germline V gene lookup returns CDR1 MNHEY and CDR2 SMNVEV (reference sequence). Trimming removed 7 bases from V and 0 bases from J, with 7 bases in between. The CDR3, as DNA: TGTGCCAGCAAAAACTACTCTGGAAACACCATATATTTT. This gives the protein CASKNYSGNTIYF.

CDR3 in amino acids: CASSLKGAGLEQYF. As DNA, the CDR3 is TGTGCCAGCAGCTTGAAGGGGGCGGGGCTCGAGCAGTACTTC. The V gene is TRBV5-6, the J gene TRBJ2-7; tentatively, D is TRBD1 (7 bases). The CDR3 contains 14 residues. The germline V gene encodes CDR1 SGHDT and CDR2 YYEEEE. The V end lost 1 base, the J end lost 6 bases, and 14 bases lay between the germline ends.

At least ten counts were recorded for this clonotype. The V call is TRBV30, the J call TRBJ2-7; no clear D gene. The CDR3 sequence is 12 residues long. V lost 4 bases, J lost 1 base, and 8 bases lay in between. Germline V gene lookup returns CDR1 GTSNPN and CDR2 SVGIG (reference sequence). The CDR3 sequence: CAWMVSSYEQYF. CDR3 in DNA: TGTGCCTGGATGGTGTCATCCTACGAGCAGTACTTC.

There are many counts of this clonotype. The V and J genes are TRBV6-1 and TRBJ2-7, with D tentatively TRBD2 (5 bases). Germline V lookup: CDR1 MNHNS, CDR2 SASEGT. V was cut by 1 base and J by 3 bases, with 13 bases left in between. The CDR3 is made up of 15 amino acids. The CDR3 DNA reads as TGTGCCAGCAGTGAAGGACAAGGACTGGACTACGAGCAGTACTTC. This gives the protein CASSEGQGLDYEQYF.